This T cell receptor (beta chain) was obtained from a study of shared clonotypes between healthy human individuals. The germline V gene encodes CDR1 KGHSH and CDR2 LQKENI. The CDR3 runs 13 residues. Trimming removed 2 bases at V and 7 bases at J, with 10 bases between. Sequencing was performed with immunoSEQ multiplex PCR; in TCRdb, only in-frame clones are kept and a portion is missing. Among about 820,000 clones listed, more than 85% were seen once. CD45RO-negative cells were positively selected for CCR7, leaving out terminally differentiated effector memory CD45RA+ cells. Sequenced input: naive CD8+ T cells sorted from blood. The chain carries TRBV18 and TRBJ2-3; possible D gene TRBD1, 6 bases. This sequence originates from a man aged 30 to 39 in good health. The CDR3 sequence is CASSPMGANTQYF. The CDR3 DNA reads TGTGCCAGCTCACCAATGGGGGCGAATACGCAGTATTTT.